This TCR beta chain was documented in a study of CD8+ T cells in alopecia areata (dated by TCRdb to 2016 to 2019). In terms of the full investigation: Treated patients were enrolled in an open-label pilot trial of oral tofacitinib at 5 to 10 mg twice daily for moderate-to-severe alopecia areata. Amplification of TCRbeta CDR3 regions was done by immunoSEQ multiplex PCR using 35 Vbeta forward primers and 13 Jbeta reverse primers. Scalp clonality was compared among normal scalp (n=4), patchy alopecia areata scalp (n=8), and alopecia totalis/universalis scalp (n=8). The study used high-throughput TCRbeta sequencing to examine T cell clonal expansion in alopecia areata, in both the C3H/HeJ mouse model and human patients. RNA came from the PAXgene miRNA kit for fixed scalp, the miRNeasy kit for PBMCs, and the RNeasy kit for mouse skin. Biopsies were taken from tofacitinib-treated patients at baseline and at 4 and 24 weeks of treatment, and a later scalp biopsy was taken in several of the tofacitinib-treated patients. Patients received tofacitinib for 6 to 18 months and were then followed off drug for 6 months to check for delayed response and recurrence. In humans, TCRbeta sequencing was performed on scalp tissue and on sorted CD4+ and CD8+ peripheral blood T cells from healthy controls and from patients with patchy or totalis/universalis alopecia areata. Overall study results and their limits: Lesional scalp, especially in alopecia totalis/universalis, showed higher clonality and more expanded CD8+ clones than normal scalp, suggesting antigenic drive. Compared with mice, TCR sequences shared between patients were less clear, possibly partly because of HLA diversity across the patient population. Unlike mouse skin, which is dominated by gammadelta T cells, normal human skin has resident alphabeta T cells that are also sequenced, and this complicates analysis of the scalp TCR repertoire.

This clone was seen a single time. Its antigen is still unknown. One base away there is no much larger clone; base qualities are not given. The library was prepared using the immunoSEQ multiplex PCR assay. RNA was extracted from all samples and reverse transcribed into cDNA as template for TCR sequencing. First-strand cDNA was synthesized using SuperScript III with a 2:1 mix of oligo-dT and random hexamers. A synthetic immune receptor repertoire was used to assess amplification bias, and residual bias was removed computationally. The source study handled its data this way. Raw reads were preprocessed to remove errors, and CDR3 was defined by IMGT conventions from the conserved cysteine to phenylalanine. Clonality was computed as 1 minus the Shannon entropy, with the entropy normalized by log2 of the number of productive unique TCRs. CD4 or CD8 identity of scalp clones was inferred by cross-referencing scalp TCRbeta sequences with sorted blood CD4 and CD8 repertoires. Entries here come from immuneACCESS through TCRdb and include only in-frame sequences with V and J called. Some clones fail to appear in such tables; in the studies checked, an unresolved V gene covers under half of the shortfall, and the cause of the remainder is unknown. The DNA was the basis for D and trimming; V, J and clone size are from that table. Counted in this sample were 180,000 or so clones; roughly 65% of them appeared once. Jointly, the top ten make up 1.7% of the sample.

From its cysteine to its phenylalanine, the CDR3 spans 14 amino acids. Only the CDR3 DNA is retained, 42 bases long and in frame from the first base. The germline V gene supplies CDR1 SGHDN and CDR2 FVKESK. V is clipped by 1 base and J by 4 bases, and the sequence between their germline boundaries is 10 bases long. In light of the paper, this sample's time point label describes: baseline before oral tofacitinib. Lesional scalp punch biopsies and peripheral blood were obtained from alopecia areata patients. PBMCs were isolated by density centrifugation and stained for CD3, CD4 and CD8, and CD4+ and CD8+ T cells were sorted on a FACSAria.

The TCR was taken from a human donor with alopecia areata. The chain uses TRBV14 and TRBJ1-1, and TRBD1 may be the D gene, going by 5 matching bases. The sequenced sample was CD4+ T cells sorted from blood, obtained at week 0. The CDR3 region reads CASSQARGGTEAFF. The DNA sequence is TGTGCCAGCAGCCAAGCCCGGGGGGGCACTGAAGCTTTCTTT.